The source of this TCR beta chain is a study of T cell clones after liver transplantation. On the study more broadly: At least one year of complete immunosuppression withdrawal without enzymes over twice normal defined tolerance.

Sequencing used immunoSEQ multiplex PCR; TCRdb keeps in-frame clones, though not all of them. The table shows around 110,000 clones, with 90% occurring only once. CDR3 length: 17 amino acids. Trimming cost V 5 bases and J 2 bases, with 16 bases left between them. Germline lookup yields CDR1 SEHNR and CDR2 FQNEAQ (reference sequence). This clonotype originated in a human patient who received a liver transplant. Some of the T cells may derive from the graft donor. The genes are TRBV7-9 and TRBJ2-6; possibly TRBD2 for D (6 bases). The specimen was CD4+ T cells from blood, collected 12 months after liver transplant. The CDR3 DNA follows: TGTGCCAGCAGCCCCGACGGAGGGGTTGCTGGGGCCAACGTCCTGACTTTC. Its protein product is CASSPDGGVAGANVLTF.